This record looks at one T cell receptor beta chain sequence and its context. CDR3 length: 16 residues. Trimming at V came to 4 bases and at J to 4 bases, leaving 11 bases not matched to a gene. Germline assignment: CDR1 SGHRS and CDR2 YFSETQ. The data were taken from a study of blood T cell repertoires in COVID-19. Original methodology: Amplified reference gene primers provided the basis for estimating nucleated cell counts. Assay: immunoSEQ multiplex PCR; the TCRdb copy retains only in-frame clones and omits some. D and trimming come from the DNA, and the V and J calls and clone size come from that table. The sample consists of 15,000 to 16,000 clones, around three quarters of them appearing once.

The receptor was isolated from a man in his sixties or seventies with active or convalescent COVID-19. This chain uses TRBV5-1 with TRBJ1-2; 9 bases agree with TRBD1. The source material was peripheral blood. The CDR3 DNA reads as TGCGCCAGCAGCCCTACAGGGGGCTTTTCTTTCTATGGCTACACCTTC. Translation gives CASSPTGGFSFYGYTF. Drawing the rest from reference TRBV5-1 and TRBJ1-2, the complete variable domain is KAGVTQTPRYLIKTRGQQVTLSCSPISGHRSVSWYQQTPGQGLQFLFEYFSETQRNKGNFPGRFSGRQFSNSRSEMNVSTLELGDSALYLCASSPTGGFSFYGYTFGSGTRLTVV.